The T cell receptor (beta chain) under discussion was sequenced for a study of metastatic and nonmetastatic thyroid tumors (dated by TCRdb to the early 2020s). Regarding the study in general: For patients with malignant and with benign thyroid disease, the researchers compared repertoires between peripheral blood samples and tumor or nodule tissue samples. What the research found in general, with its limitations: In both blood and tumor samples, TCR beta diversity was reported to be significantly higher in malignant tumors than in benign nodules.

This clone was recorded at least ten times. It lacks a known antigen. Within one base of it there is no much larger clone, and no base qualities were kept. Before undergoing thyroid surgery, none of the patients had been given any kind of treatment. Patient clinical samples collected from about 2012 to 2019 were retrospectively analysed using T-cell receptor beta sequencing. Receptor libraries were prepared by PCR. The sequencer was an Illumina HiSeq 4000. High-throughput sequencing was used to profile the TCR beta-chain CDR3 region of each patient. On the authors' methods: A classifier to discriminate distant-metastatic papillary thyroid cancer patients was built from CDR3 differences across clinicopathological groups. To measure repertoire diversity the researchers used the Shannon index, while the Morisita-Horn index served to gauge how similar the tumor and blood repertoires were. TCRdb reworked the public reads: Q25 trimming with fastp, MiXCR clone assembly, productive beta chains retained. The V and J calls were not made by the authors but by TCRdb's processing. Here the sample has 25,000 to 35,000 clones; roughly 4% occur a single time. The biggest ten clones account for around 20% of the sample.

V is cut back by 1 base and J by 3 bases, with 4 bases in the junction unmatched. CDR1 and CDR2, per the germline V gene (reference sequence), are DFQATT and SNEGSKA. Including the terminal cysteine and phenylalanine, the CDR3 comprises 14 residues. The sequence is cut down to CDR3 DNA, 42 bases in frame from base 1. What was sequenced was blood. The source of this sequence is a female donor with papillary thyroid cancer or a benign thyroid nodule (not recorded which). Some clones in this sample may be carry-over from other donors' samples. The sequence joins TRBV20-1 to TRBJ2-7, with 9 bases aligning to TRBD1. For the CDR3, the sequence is CSARAETGGYEQYF. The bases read TGCAGTGCTAGAGCTGAGACAGGGGGCTACGAGCAGTACTTC.